One T cell receptor (beta chain) is described in this entry. This clone was seen once. Its antigen is not yet known. Base qualities are missing; no much larger clone stands one base away. This entry is derived from a study of blood T cell repertoires in COVID-19 (dated by TCRdb to between 2020 and 2021). Broadly, across the study: The collaborator samples originated in the United States, Italy and Spain and spanned the acute and convalescent phases of COVID-19. The material from the prospective study consisted of cDNA or gDNA derived from T cells, B-cell-depleted T cells, or PBMCs. Deeply sampled blood TCRbeta repertoires from subjects exposed to, actively infected with, or recovered from COVID-19 were included in the dataset. The repertoires were released in a freely available public database meant as a resource for research on the immune response to SARS-CoV-2. Samples were obtained from the ongoing ImmuneRACE study (first 160 participants) and from roughly 1,300 subjects provided by 6 global collaborators. The sample metadata nearly always contained a de-identified subject ID, COVID-19 status, age in years and sex. HLA class I and class II types, where available, came from metadata supplied by the sample provider rather than from assay-based typing.

The collaborating institutions used their own protocols to collect whole blood in K2EDTA tubes. For TCRbeta analysis, collaborators shipped samples in one of three forms: frozen whole blood, isolated PBMCs, or DNA extracted from either of those sample types. TCRbeta CDR3 regions were amplified from genomic DNA using the immunoSEQ Assay, a bias-controlled multiplex PCR. Turning to the authors' computational methods: Nucleated cell counts per sample were estimated from amplification of reference gene primers within the assay. To quantify the absolute abundance of each unique TCRbeta CDR3 rearrangement, sequence reads were collapsed and filtered. For each sample, productive Simpson clonality was calculated by taking the square root of Simpson's diversity index across productive rearrangements. Sourced from immuneACCESS, this table was stored by TCRdb with only in-frame sequences that have V and J called. A share of the clones is absent; for the studies checked, an unresolved V gene accounts for under half, and the remainder has no known explanation. V, J and clone size are those of that table, while D and trimming were read from the DNA. The sample table shows about 33,000 clones, and approximately 86% are seen once. Around 6.6% of the sample lies in the top ten.

The investigation overall reported the following: Clinical and demographic metadata were provided uncurated, with the amount varying by source and participant.

The sequencing sample was made of peripheral blood. The source is a human donor in a cohort sampled during active COVID-19.

The nucleotides read TGCAGCGTTGAGGAGGGTGCCCCGACTGAAGCTTTCTTT. Its product reads: CSVEEGAPTEAFF. The rearranged segments are TRBV29-1 and TRBJ1-1, with the D gene not clear enough to name. CDR1 SQVTM and CDR2 ANQGSEA are derived from the germline V gene. Trimming at the junction amounts to 3 bases on V and 5 bases on J, and the germline ends lie 13 bases apart. The CDR3 covers 13 residues, taking in both the cysteine and the phenylalanine. Just CDR3 DNA is preserved here, 39 bases in frame from base 1.